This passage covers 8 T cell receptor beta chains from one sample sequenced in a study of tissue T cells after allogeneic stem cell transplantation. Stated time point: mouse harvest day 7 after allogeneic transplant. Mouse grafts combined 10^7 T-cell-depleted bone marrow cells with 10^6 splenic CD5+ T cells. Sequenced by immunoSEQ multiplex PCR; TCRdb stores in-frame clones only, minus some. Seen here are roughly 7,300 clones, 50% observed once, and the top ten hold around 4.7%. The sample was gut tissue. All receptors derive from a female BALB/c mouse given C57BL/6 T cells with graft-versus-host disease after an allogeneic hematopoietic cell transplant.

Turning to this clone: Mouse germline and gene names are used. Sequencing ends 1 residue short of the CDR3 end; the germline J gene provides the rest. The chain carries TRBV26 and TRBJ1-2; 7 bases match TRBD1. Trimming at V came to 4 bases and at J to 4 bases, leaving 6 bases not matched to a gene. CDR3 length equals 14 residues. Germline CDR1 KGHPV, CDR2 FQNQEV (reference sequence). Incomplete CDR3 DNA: TGTGCCAGCAGTCGCACAGGGGTAGGCTCCGACTACACC. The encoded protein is CASSRTGVGSDYT. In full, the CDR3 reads CASSRTGVGSDYTF.

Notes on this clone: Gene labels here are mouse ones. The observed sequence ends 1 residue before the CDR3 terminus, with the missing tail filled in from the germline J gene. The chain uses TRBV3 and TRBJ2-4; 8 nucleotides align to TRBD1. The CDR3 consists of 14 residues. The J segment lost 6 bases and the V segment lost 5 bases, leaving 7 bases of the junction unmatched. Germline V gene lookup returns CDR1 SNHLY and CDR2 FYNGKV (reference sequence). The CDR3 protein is CASSPRGQANTLYF. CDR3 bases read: TGTGCCAGCAGCCCCAGGGGACAGGCGAACACCTTGTAC.

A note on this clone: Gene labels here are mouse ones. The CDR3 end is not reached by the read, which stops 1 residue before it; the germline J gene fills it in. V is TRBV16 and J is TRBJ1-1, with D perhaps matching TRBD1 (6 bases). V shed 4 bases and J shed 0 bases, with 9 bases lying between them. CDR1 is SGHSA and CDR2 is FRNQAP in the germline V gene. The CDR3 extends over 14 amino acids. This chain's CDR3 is CASSSGTSNTEVFF. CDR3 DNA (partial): TGTGCAAGCAGCTCCGGGACATCAAACACAGAAGTCTTC.

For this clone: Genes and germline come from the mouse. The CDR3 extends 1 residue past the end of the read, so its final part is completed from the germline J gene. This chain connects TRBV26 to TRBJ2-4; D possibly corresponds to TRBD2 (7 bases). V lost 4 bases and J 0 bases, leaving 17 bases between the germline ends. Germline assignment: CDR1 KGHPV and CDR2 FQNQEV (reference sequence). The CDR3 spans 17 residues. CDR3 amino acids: CASSPYVGGTSQNTLYF. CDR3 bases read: TGTGCCAGCAGTCCCTACGTGGGGGGCACTAGTCAAAACACCTTGTAC.

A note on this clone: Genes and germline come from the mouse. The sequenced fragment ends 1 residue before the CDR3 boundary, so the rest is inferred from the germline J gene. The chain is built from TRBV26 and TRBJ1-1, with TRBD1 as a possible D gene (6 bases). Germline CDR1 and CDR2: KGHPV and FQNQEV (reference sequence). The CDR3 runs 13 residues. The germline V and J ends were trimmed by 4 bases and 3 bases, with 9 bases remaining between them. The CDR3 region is CASSPGQYTEVFF. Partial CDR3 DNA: TGTGCCAGCAGTCCGGGACAATACACAGAAGTCTTC.

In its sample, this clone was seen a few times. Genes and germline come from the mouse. The CDR3 DNA, read in part, is TGTGCCAGCAGCGGGACAGGGGGGAACACAGAAGTCTTC. Protein sequence: CASSGTGGNTEVF. The CDR3 in its entirety is CASSGTGGNTEVFF. This chain links TRBV26 with TRBJ1-1, with TRBD1 matching over 11 bases. The sequence runs out 1 residue before the end of the CDR3; the remainder is reconstructed from the germline J gene. J lost 1 base, V lost 6 bases, and 1 base had no gene match. The CDR3 is made up of 14 amino acids. CDR1 is KGHPV and CDR2 is FQNQEV in the germline V gene (reference sequence).

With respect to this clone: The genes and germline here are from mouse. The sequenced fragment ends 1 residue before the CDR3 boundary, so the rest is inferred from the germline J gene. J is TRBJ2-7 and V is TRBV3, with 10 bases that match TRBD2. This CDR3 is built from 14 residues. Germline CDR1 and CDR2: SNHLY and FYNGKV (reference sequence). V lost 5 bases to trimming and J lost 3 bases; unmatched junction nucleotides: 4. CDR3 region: CASSMTGGFYEQYF. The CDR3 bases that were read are TGTGCCAGCAGCATGACTGGGGGGTTCTATGAACAGTAC. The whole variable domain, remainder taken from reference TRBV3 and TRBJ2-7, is GPKVLQIPSHQIIDMGQMVTLNCDPVSNHLYFYWYKQILGQQMEFLVNFYNGKVMEKSKLFKDQFSVERPDGSYFTLKIQPTALEDSAVYFCASSMTGGFYEQYFGPGTRLTVL.

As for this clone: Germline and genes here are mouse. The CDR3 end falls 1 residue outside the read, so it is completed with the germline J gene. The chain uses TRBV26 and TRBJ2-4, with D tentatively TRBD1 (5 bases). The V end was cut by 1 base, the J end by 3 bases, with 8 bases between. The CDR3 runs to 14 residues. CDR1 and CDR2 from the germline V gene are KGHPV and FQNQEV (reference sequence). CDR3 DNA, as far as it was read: TGTGCCAGCAGTCTGTTTAGGGGACAAAACACCTTGTAC. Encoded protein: CASSLFRGQNTLY. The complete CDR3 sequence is CASSLFRGQNTLYF.